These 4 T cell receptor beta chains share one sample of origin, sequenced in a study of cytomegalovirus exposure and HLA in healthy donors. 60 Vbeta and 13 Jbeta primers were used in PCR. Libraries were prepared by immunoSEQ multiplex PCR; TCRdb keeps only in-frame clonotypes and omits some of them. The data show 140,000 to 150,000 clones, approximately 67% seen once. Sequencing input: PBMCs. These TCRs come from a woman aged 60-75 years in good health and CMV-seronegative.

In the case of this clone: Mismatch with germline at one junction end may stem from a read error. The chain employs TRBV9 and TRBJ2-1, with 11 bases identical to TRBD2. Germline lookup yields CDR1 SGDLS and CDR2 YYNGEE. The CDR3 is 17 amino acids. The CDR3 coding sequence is TGTACCAGCAGCGTAGATCCGGGGACTAGCGGCTACAATGAGCAGTTCTTC. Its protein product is CTSSVDPGTSGYNEQFF. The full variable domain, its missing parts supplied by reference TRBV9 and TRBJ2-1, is DSGVTQTPKHLITATGQRVTLRCSPRSGDLSVYWYQQSLDQGLQFLIQYYNGEERAKGNILERFSAQQFPDLHSELNLSSLELGDSALYFCTSSVDPGTSGYNEQFFGPGTRLTVL.

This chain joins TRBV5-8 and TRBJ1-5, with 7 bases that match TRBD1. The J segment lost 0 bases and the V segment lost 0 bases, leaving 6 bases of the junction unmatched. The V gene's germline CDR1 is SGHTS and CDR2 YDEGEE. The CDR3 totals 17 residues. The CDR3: CASSLGPTGISNQPQHF. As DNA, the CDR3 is TGTGCCAGCAGCTTGGGGCCGACAGGGATTAGCAATCAGCCCCAGCATTTT.

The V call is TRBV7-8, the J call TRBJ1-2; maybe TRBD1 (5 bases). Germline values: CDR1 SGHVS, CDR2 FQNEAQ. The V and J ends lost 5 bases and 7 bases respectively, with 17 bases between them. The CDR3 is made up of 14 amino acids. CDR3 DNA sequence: TGTGCCAGCAGCCGGCCGACAGTCTCGGCTGGCTACACCTTC. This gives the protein CASSRPTVSAGYTF.

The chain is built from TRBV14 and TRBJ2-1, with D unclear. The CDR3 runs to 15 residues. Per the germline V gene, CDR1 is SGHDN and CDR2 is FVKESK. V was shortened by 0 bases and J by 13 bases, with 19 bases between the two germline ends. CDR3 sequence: CASSQESRPFRLQFF. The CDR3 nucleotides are TGTGCCAGCAGCCAAGAAAGCCGACCCTTCAGACTTCAGTTCTTC.